The 21 T cell receptor beta chains given below trace back to one sample, sequenced in a study of CD8+ T cells in alopecia areata. cDNA reverse transcribed from extracted RNA served as the sequencing template. Generated by immunoSEQ multiplex PCR, the TCRdb table keeps only in-frame clones and is missing some. The top ten clones hold around 10% of a sample with 180,000 or so clones, roughly 46% of them seen once. Sample treatment: oral pan-JAK inhibitor, 5-10 mg twice daily. Material: CD8+ T cells sorted from blood, obtained around week 54, from a patient treated with tofacitinib. Receptors were obtained from a human donor with alopecia areata.

This chain uses TRBV6-5 with TRBJ2-6; perhaps TRBD1 as D (6 bases). CDR3 length: 15 residues. Trimming removed 5 bases at V and 0 bases at J, with 8 bases between. In germline, CDR1 is MNHEY, CDR2 SVGAGI. Here the CDR3 reads CASSIGGSGANVLTF. In DNA, the CDR3 is TGTGCCAGCAGTATAGGGGGCTCTGGGGCCAACGTCCTGACTTTC.

The rearrangement joins TRBV7-2 to TRBJ2-5; TRBD2 is a possible D gene (6 bases). The V and J ends lost 5 bases and 3 bases respectively, with 19 bases between them. The CDR3 length is 16 residues. CDR1 and CDR2 from the germline V gene are SGHTA and FQGNSA. CDR3 DNA: TGTGCCAGCAGCCCTCCGGGCGGGGAGCTTGAAGAGACCCAGTACTTC. Its translation: CASSPPGGELEETQYF.

This clone was counted only a few times. V gene TRBV7-2 combines with J gene TRBJ2-5; D is perhaps TRBD2 (5 bases). This CDR3 is 16 amino acids long. V dropped 1 base and J dropped 5 bases, with 17 bases sitting between them. Germline V gene data show CDR1 as SGHTA and CDR2 as FQGNSA. The chain's CDR3 is CASSLGTIRASETQYF. DNA of the CDR3: TGTGCCAGCAGCTTAGGTACTATCCGGGCTAGCGAGACCCAGTACTTC. The whole variable domain, filled in from reference TRBV7-2 and TRBJ2-5, reads GAGVSQSPSNKVTEKGKDVELRCDPISGHTALYWYRQSLGQGLEFLIYFQGNSAPDKSGLPSDRFSAERTGGSVSTLTIQRTQQEDSAVYLCASSLGTIRASETQYFGPGTRLLVL.

This clone appeared a few times. The rearrangement uses TRBV15 and TRBJ2-1; weak D call: TRBD1 (7 bases). Trimming cost V 4 bases and J 6 bases, with 19 bases left between them. Looked up from germline, CDR1 is LNHNV and CDR2 is YYDKDF (reference sequence). The CDR3 runs to 16 residues. Here the CDR3 DNA reads TGTGCCACCAGCACAATTGGAGGGGGCGAGATCAATGAGCAGTTCTTC. It codes for CATSTIGGGEINEQFF.

The chain uses TRBV13 and TRBJ1-2; the D gene is possibly TRBD1 (6 bases). The V end was cut by 4 bases, the J end by 8 bases, with 20 bases between. The CDR3 runs to 15 residues. Germline CDR1 reads PRHDT; CDR2 reads FYEKMQ (reference sequence). CDR3: CASSSQGHPIRGYTF. DNA of the CDR3: TGTGCCAGCAGCTCCCAGGGACACCCGATAAGGGGCTACACCTTC. The full variable domain, in which reference TRBV13 and TRBJ1-2 provide the parts outside the CDR3, is AAGVIQSPRHLIKEKRETATLKCYPIPRHDTVYWYQQGPGQDPQFLISFYEKMQSDKGSIPDRFSAQQFSDYHSELNMSSLELGDSALYFCASSSQGHPIRGYTFGSGTRLTVV.

This clone was observed a handful of times. CDR3 DNA: TGCGCCAGCAGCCAAGATTTGGCAGCAGGAAACACCATATATTTT. Translated: CASSQDLAAGNTIYF. The chain uses TRBV4-3 and TRBJ1-3; no firm D call. V gave up 0 bases and J gave up 4 bases, with 10 bases separating them. Looked up from germline, CDR1 is LGHNA and CDR2 is YSLEER. The CDR3 is 15 residues long.

The chain recombines TRBV20-1 with TRBJ1-1; D ambiguous. In germline, CDR1 is DFQATT, CDR2 SNEGSKA (reference sequence). The CDR3 runs 8 residues. The V end lost 6 bases, the J end lost 8 bases, and 4 bases lay between the germline ends. In DNA, the CDR3 is TGCAGTGCAGGAGAAGCTTTCTTT. It is translated as CSAGEAFF.

This clone occurred a few times. The J gene is TRBJ2-2, the V gene TRBV7-2, with no clear D. Between the trimmed V and J ends, which lost 2 bases and 14 bases, there was a span of 15 bases. The CDR3 length is 13 residues. Germline values: CDR1 SGHTA, CDR2 FQGNSA. The CDR3 region has the DNA TGTGCCAGCAGCTTAATGTCTGTCAGAGCCCTGTTTTTT. It encodes CASSLMSVRALFF.

This clone was counted between two and nine times. V is TRBV9 and J is TRBJ2-3; 9 bases are a match to TRBD2. Germline loops: CDR1 SGDLS, CDR2 YYNGEE. The CDR3 length is 15 residues. J was trimmed by 10 bases and V by 3 bases; bases with no gene match: 12. As DNA, the CDR3 is TGTGCCAGCAGCGCCTCAGAGGTTAGCGGGGGCCCGCAGTATTTT. It codes for CASSASEVSGGPQYF. Variable domain in full (rest from reference TRBV9 and TRBJ2-3): DSGVTQTPKHLITATGQRVTLRCSPRSGDLSVYWYQQSLDQGLQFLIQYYNGEERAKGNILERFSAQQFPDLHSELNLSSLELGDSALYFCASSASEVSGGPQYFGPGTRLTVL.

The chain links TRBV10-2 to TRBJ2-2, with D uncertain. The ends were cut back, 3 bases at V and 4 bases at J, with 3 bases in the middle. The CDR3 sequence is 12 residues long. Germline assignment: CDR1 WSHSY and CDR2 SAAADI. The CDR3 is CASSDVTGELFF. The CDR3 DNA follows: TGCGCCAGCAGTGACGTCACCGGGGAGCTGTTTTTT.

This clone has more than one count but fewer than ten. The sample contains more than one DNA sequence encoding this CDR3. The genes are TRBV30 and TRBJ1-1, with unresolved D. Germline CDR1 GTSNPN, CDR2 SVGIG (reference sequence). V lost 2 bases and J 1 base, leaving 2 bases between the germline ends. The CDR3 is 11 residues long. The CDR3 nucleotides read TGTGCCTGGAGTAGGAACACTGAAGCTTTCTTT. It translates to CAWSRNTEAFF.

This clone was detected ten times or more. CDR3 in amino acids: CASSSPGLEDQPQHF. The CDR3 DNA follows: TGTGCCAGCAGTTCCCCGGGCCTCGAGGATCAGCCCCAGCATTTT. The V and J genes are TRBV28 and TRBJ1-5; D unclear. V lost 4 bases and J lost 5, with 15 bases in between. Germline values: CDR1 MDHEN, CDR2 SYDVKM. This CDR3 comprises 15 residues.

The CDR3 reads CATSRARGGNQPQHF. The CDR3 coding sequence is TGTGCCACCAGCAGAGCCCGGGGAGGCAATCAGCCCCAGCATTTT. This sequence joins TRBV15 and TRBJ1-5; D gene unclear. Germline CDR1 is LNHNV and CDR2 is YYDKDF (reference sequence). This CDR3 region has 15 residues. The V and J ends lost 1 base and 2 bases respectively, with 9 bases between them.

The chain combines TRBV20-1 with TRBJ2-7; D gene unclear. V gave up 3 bases and J gave up 3 bases, with 6 bases separating them. CDR1 is DFQATT, CDR2 SNEGSKA, per germline (reference sequence). The CDR3 is 11 residues long. CDR3 region: CSASNRYEQYF. The CDR3 nucleotides are TGCAGTGCTAGTAACCGCTACGAGCAGTACTTC.

This chain links TRBV27 with TRBJ2-7, with D possibly being TRBD1 (7 bases). V was pared by 2 bases and J by 3 bases, with 11 bases between. The CDR3 totals 14 residues. Germline lookup yields CDR1 MNHEY and CDR2 SMNVEV (reference sequence). In nucleotides, the CDR3 is TGTGCCAGCAGTTTAGGGGGGACAGACTACGAGCAGTACTTC. Amino acid sequence: CASSLGGTDYEQYF.

The chain uses TRBV27 and TRBJ2-3, with TRBD1 identical over 11 bases. Trimming at V came to 4 bases and at J to 4 bases, leaving 7 bases not matched to a gene. Germline V lookup: CDR1 MNHEY, CDR2 SMNVEV (reference sequence). CDR3 size: 16 residues. The CDR3 DNA reads as TGTGCCAGCAGTTACCTTGGGACAGGGGGATCAGATACGCAGTATTTT. This gives the protein CASSYLGTGGSDTQYF.

This clone has just a few counts. The chain employs TRBV29-1 and TRBJ1-2; unclear D gene. Germline CDR1 is SQVTM and CDR2 is ANQGSEA. Trimming cost V 3 bases and J 4 bases, with 9 bases left between them. The CDR3 runs 12 residues. The CDR3 coding sequence is TGCAGCGTTGAGCGACTCCCCTATGGCTACACCTTC. Protein product: CSVERLPYGYTF.

This clone turned up a few times. As DNA, the CDR3 is TGTGCCAGCAGCCAGGGGACAAGTCTTAATGAGCAGTTCTTC. Protein product: CASSQGTSLNEQFF. The chain uses TRBV5-5 and TRBJ2-1; possibly TRBD1 for D (6 bases). V was clipped by 4 bases and J by 7 bases, with 15 bases between them. CDR3 length: 14 amino acids. Germline V gene sequence: CDR1 SGHKS, CDR2 YYEKEE (reference sequence).

The chain is built from TRBV2 and TRBJ1-5; D is unresolved. CDR1 is SNHLY and CDR2 is FYNNEI in the germline V gene. Trimming took 1 base from V and 7 from J, leaving 8 bases between them. The CDR3 consists of 13 residues. CDR3 coding DNA: TGTGCCAGCAGTGAAGAAGGCAGGCAGCCCCAGCATTTT. Its protein is CASSEEGRQPQHF.

J is TRBJ2-3 and V is TRBV9; 8 bases align to TRBD1. The CDR3 length is 15 residues. Germline assignment: CDR1 SGDLS and CDR2 YYNGEE. V trimming: 0 bases; J trimming: 5 bases; junction bases outside the gene matches: 5. The CDR3 sequence is CASSVGRGRGDTQYF. CDR3 nucleotide sequence: TGTGCCAGCAGCGTAGGCAGGGGGCGTGGAGATACGCAGTATTTT.

This clone was picked up a small number of times. The chain couples TRBV20-1 to TRBJ1-1; tentative D call: TRBD1 (5 bases). Trimming pared 0 bases from V and 7 bases from J, leaving 6 bases between. CDR3 length: 11 amino acids. Looked up from germline, CDR1 is DFQATT and CDR2 is SNEGSKA (reference sequence). The CDR3 region is CSARDDSEAFF. The CDR3 DNA reads as TGCAGTGCTAGAGATGACAGTGAAGCTTTCTTT.